Shown below are 19 T cell receptor beta chains from a single sample sequenced in a study of cytomegalovirus exposure and HLA in healthy donors. The primer mix had 60 Vbeta and 13 Jbeta primers. Assay used: immunoSEQ multiplex PCR; TCRdb lists only in-frame clones, some missing. The sample includes some 100,000 clones, around three quarters of them seen just once. Sequenced material: PBMCs. The receptors derive from a man between 45 and 60 years old in good health and CMV-seropositive.

The V gene is TRBV7-7, the J gene TRBJ2-1, with 7 bases that match TRBD2. J was trimmed by 2 bases and V by 5 bases; bases with no gene match: 9. CDR1 and CDR2 from the germline V gene are SSHAT and FNYEAQ (reference sequence). The CDR3 is 16 residues long. The CDR3 sequence is CASSRDAGATYNEQFF. The CDR3 DNA follows: TGTGCCAGCAGCCGAGACGCGGGAGCAACCTACAATGAGCAGTTCTTC.

The chain joins TRBV2 to TRBJ1-1, with 9 nucleotides matching TRBD1. The CDR3 is 14 residues long. Germline V gene sequence: CDR1 SNHLY, CDR2 FYNNEI. V trimming: 9 bases; J trimming: 7 bases; junction bases outside the gene matches: 12. The CDR3 coding sequence is TGTGCCAGTAAACCTCCGGGACAGGGTCTTGAAGCTTTCTTT. The encoded protein is CASKPPGQGLEAFF.

This clone was observed a handful of times. The chain is built from TRBV6-1 and TRBJ1-2, with TRBD1 matching 11 bases. CDR3 length equals 15 residues. The germline V gene encodes CDR1 MNHNS and CDR2 SASEGT. The ends lost 6 bases at V and 2 bases at J; junction bases unmatched: 5. The CDR3 DNA follows: TGTGCCAGCAGGGGACAGGGGGATGGGAACTATGGCTACACCTTC. This sequence encodes CASRGQGDGNYGYTF.

The V and J genes are TRBV7-2 and TRBJ1-2, with 7 bases identical to TRBD1. Germline lookup yields CDR1 SGHTA and CDR2 FQGNSA. The CDR3 has 15 residues. V gave up 0 bases and J gave up 4 bases; unmatched junction bases: 5. This chain's CDR3 is CASSLALGQSYGYTF. CDR3 DNA sequence: TGTGCCAGCAGCTTAGCGTTGGGACAGTCCTATGGCTACACCTTC.

Only one count was recorded for this clone. This chain connects TRBV7-9 to TRBJ2-3; 7 bases map to TRBD1. The CDR3 loop spans 16 amino acids. Per germline, CDR1 SEHNR and CDR2 FQNEAQ (reference sequence). V lost 1 base and J lost 2; bases outside the gene matches: 6. The CDR3 nucleotides are TGTGCCAGCAGCTTAGAGGCAGGGGGAAACACAGATACGCAGTATTTT. Translating gives CASSLEAGGNTDTQYF. The full variable domain, its missing parts supplied by reference TRBV7-9 and TRBJ2-3, is DTGVSQNPRHKITKRGQNVTFRCDPISEHNRLYWYRQTLGQGPEFLTYFQNEAQLEKSRLLSDRFSAERPKGSFSTLEIQRTEQGDSAMYLCASSLEAGGNTDTQYFGPGTRLTVL.

The chain is built from TRBV5-1 and TRBJ1-2, with D maybe TRBD1 (6 bases). V lost 1 base, J lost 8 bases, and 15 bases lay in between. The CDR3 is 14 residues long. Germline CDR1 SGHRS, CDR2 YFSETQ. The CDR3 DNA sequence: TGCGCCAGCAGCTTGTCGACAGGCCCCGTCGGCTACACCTTC. Protein product: CASSLSTGPVGYTF.

This chain uses TRBV5-1 with TRBJ2-2; D not certain. Deletions cut 8 bases from V and 7 bases from J, with 15 bases between. CDR3 size: 13 residues. Germline CDR1 SGHRS, CDR2 YFSETQ. CDR3 protein: CASHSRGGGELFF. In DNA form, the CDR3 reads TGCGCCAGTCATTCACGCGGCGGCGGGGAGCTGTTTTTT.

The chain recombines TRBV2 with TRBJ1-2, with D possibly being TRBD1 (5 bases). Trimming took 2 bases from V and 6 from J, leaving 13 bases between them. The CDR3 covers 14 residues. Germline V gene data show CDR1 as SNHLY and CDR2 as FYNNEI. Here the CDR3 DNA reads TGTGCCAGCAGTGAAAGTCCCAGGGCGAATGGCTACACCTTC. Its protein product is CASSESPRANGYTF.

This clone was detected a few times. V and J are TRBV6-1 and TRBJ1-5, with D tentatively TRBD1 (5 bases). Trimming pared 3 bases from V and 6 bases from J, leaving 12 bases between. The germline CDR1 and CDR2 sequences are MNHNS and SASEGT. There are 14 residues in the CDR3. The CDR3 DNA reads as TGTGCCAGCAGTGATCCGGCGGGGCGTCAGCCCCAGCATTTT. Translated, it gives CASSDPAGRQPQHF.

The rearrangement joins TRBV19 to TRBJ1-1; D remains unclear. Deletions cut 6 bases from V and 10 bases from J, with 15 bases between. Germline CDR1 and CDR2: LNHDA and SQIVND (reference sequence). The CDR3 spans 12 residues. CDR3 nucleotides: TGTGCCAGTAGGGGAGGGAGGTCCCGAGCTTTCTTT. It is translated as CASRGGRSRAFF.

The chain links TRBV6-1 to TRBJ2-4; 7 bases match TRBD1. The CDR3 is 13 amino acids. Germline CDR1 is MNHNS and CDR2 is SASEGT. J gave up 6 bases and V 7 bases, and 6 bases lay outside the gene matches. This CDR3 reads CASTRDSLNIQYF. The CDR3 region has the DNA TGTGCCAGCACCCGGGACAGCTTAAACATTCAGTACTTC.

This clone was detected a few times. This chain joins TRBV5-4 and TRBJ1-2; D remains ambiguous. V lost 3 bases, J lost 3 bases, and 9 bases lay in between. The germline CDR1 and CDR2 sequences are SGHNT and YYREEE (reference sequence). The CDR3 totals 13 residues. CDR3 protein: CASSSGLYYGYTF. DNA of the CDR3: TGTGCCAGCAGCTCCGGACTCTACTATGGCTACACCTTC.

The V gene is TRBV25-1, the J gene TRBJ1-1; D call uncertain. V shed 3 bases and J shed 4 bases, with 9 bases lying between them. The germline gives CDR1 MGHDK, CDR2 SYGVNS. The CDR3 has 13 residues. The CDR3 DNA follows: TGTGCCAGCAGTGAGCATGCGGGCACTGAAGCTTTCTTT. Protein sequence: CASSEHAGTEAFF. The full variable domain, its missing parts supplied by reference TRBV25-1 and TRBJ1-1, is EADIYQTPRYLVIGTGKKITLECSQTMGHDKMYWYQQDPGMELHLIHYSYGVNSTEKGDLSSESTVSRIRTEHFPLTLESARPSHTSQYLCASSEHAGTEAFFGQGTRLTVV.

CDR3 nucleotides: TGTGCCAGCAGTACGGACAGGTCCTCCACAGATACGCAGTATTTT. Protein product: CASSTDRSSTDTQYF. V gene TRBV2 combines with J gene TRBJ2-3; TRBD1 matches at 7 bases. The CDR3 loop spans 15 amino acids. Germline assignment: CDR1 SNHLY and CDR2 FYNNEI. Trimming cost V 5 bases and J 2 bases; bases outside gene matches: 7.

The chain is built from TRBV5-5 and TRBJ2-3; D might be TRBD2 (5 bases). The CDR3 is 15 residues long. The V end was cut by 5 bases, the J end by 3 bases, with 16 bases between. The V gene's germline CDR1 is SGHKS and CDR2 YYEKEE (reference sequence). CDR3 DNA sequence: TGTGCCAGCAGTACGGCCGGGGTGGGGACAGATACGCAGTATTTT. Translated: CASSTAGVGTDTQYF.

V usage is TRBV7-9 and J usage is TRBJ2-1; D unresolved. Per germline, CDR1 SEHNR and CDR2 FQNEAQ (reference sequence). The CDR3 loop spans 15 amino acids. Trimming left V 1 base short and J 0 bases short, with 7 bases between. The CDR3 sequence is CASSLVTSSYNEQFF. In DNA form, the CDR3 reads TGTGCCAGCAGCTTAGTTACGAGCTCCTACAATGAGCAGTTCTTC.

This chain links TRBV2 with TRBJ2-1; 10 bases align to TRBD2. The trim removed 10 bases at V and 15 bases at J, leaving 24 bases unmatched. From germline, CDR1 is SNHLY and CDR2 FYNNEI. The CDR3 spans 16 residues. CDR3 sequence (DNA): TGTGCCACCCCACCTCAGCGGGAGGGCCGGGTTTTGGCCCCGTTCTTC. It specifies CATPPQREGRVLAPFF.

On this clone: The junction does not match germline at one end; this may be a read error. Other DNA variants within this sample encode the same CDR3. The genes are TRBV5-1 and TRBJ2-5; D gene ambiguous. From germline, CDR1 is SGHRS and CDR2 YFSETQ. The CDR3 length is 12 residues. The CDR3: CASSFNQETQYF. In DNA form, the CDR3 reads TGCGCCAGCAGCTTTAACCAGGAGACCCAGTACTTC.

This chain joins TRBV7-9 and TRBJ1-4; D is ambiguous. The CDR3 is made up of 15 amino acids. CDR1 is SEHNR, CDR2 FQNEAQ, per germline (reference sequence). Trimming took 1 base from V and 4 from J, leaving 10 bases between them. CDR3 protein: CASSLDQAGNEKLFF. The DNA of the CDR3 is TGTGCCAGCAGCTTAGATCAGGCGGGTAATGAAAAACTGTTTTTT.